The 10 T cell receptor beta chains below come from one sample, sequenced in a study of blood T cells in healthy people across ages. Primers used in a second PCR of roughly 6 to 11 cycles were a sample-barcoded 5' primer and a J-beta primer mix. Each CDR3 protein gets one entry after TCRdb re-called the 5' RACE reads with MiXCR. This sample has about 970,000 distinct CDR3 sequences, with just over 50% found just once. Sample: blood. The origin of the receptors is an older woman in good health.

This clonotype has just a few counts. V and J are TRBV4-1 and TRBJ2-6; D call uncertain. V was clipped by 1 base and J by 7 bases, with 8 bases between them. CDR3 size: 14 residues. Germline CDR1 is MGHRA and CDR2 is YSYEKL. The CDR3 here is CASSQVWRANVLTF. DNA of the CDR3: TGCGCCAGCAGCCAAGTGTGGCGTGCCAACGTCCTGACTTTC.

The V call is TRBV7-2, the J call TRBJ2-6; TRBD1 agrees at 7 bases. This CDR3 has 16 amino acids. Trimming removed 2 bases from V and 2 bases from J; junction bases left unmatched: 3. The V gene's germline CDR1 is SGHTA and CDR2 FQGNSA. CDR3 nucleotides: TGTGCCAGCAGCTTAACCACAGGGGCTGGGGCCAACGTCCTGACTTTC. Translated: CASSLTTGAGANVLTF.

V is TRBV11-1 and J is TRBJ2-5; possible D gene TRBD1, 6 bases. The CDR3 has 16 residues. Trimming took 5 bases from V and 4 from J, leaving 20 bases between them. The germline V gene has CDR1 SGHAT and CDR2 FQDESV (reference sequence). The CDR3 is CASSPIARGERETQYF. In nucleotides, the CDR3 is TGTGCCAGCAGCCCCATCGCCAGGGGTGAACGAGAGACCCAGTACTTC.

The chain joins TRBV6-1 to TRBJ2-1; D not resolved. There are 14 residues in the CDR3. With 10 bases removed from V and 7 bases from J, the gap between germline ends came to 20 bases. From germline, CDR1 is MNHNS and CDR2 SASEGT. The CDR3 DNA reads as TGTGCCACCAAGCGCGACGCCATGGCGAATGAGCAGTTCTTC. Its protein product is CATKRDAMANEQFF.

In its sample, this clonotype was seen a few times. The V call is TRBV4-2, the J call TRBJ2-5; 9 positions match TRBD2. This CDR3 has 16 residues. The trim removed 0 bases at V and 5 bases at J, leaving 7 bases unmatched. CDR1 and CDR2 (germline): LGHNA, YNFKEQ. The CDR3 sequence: CASSQEGGRDGETQYF. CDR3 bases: TGTGCCAGCAGCCAAGAAGGCGGGAGGGATGGTGAGACCCAGTACTTC.

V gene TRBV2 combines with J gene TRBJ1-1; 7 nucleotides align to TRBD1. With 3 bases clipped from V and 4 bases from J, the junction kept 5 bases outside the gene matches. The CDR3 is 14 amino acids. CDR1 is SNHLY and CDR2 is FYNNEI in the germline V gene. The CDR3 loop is CASSEFSGGTEAFF. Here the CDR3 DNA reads TGTGCCAGCAGTGAGTTTTCAGGGGGCACTGAAGCTTTCTTT.

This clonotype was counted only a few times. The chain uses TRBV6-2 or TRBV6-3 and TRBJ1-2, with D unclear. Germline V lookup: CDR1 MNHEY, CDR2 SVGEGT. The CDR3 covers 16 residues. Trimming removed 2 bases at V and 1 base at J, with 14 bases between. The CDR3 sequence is CASSYSLSINNYGYTF. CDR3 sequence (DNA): TGTGCCAGCAGTTACAGCTTATCGATAAATAACTATGGCTACACCTTC.

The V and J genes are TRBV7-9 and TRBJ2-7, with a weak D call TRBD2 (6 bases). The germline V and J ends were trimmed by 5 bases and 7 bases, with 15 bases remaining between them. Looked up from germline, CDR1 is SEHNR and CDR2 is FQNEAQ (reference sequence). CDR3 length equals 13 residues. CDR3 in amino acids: CASSQRLVIEQYF. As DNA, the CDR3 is TGTGCCAGCAGCCAAAGACTAGTTATTGAGCAGTACTTC.

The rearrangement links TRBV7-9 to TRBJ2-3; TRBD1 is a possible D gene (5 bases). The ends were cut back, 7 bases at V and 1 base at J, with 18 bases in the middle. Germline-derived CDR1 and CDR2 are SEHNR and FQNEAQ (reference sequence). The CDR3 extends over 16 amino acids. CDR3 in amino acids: CASTTSGRVGTDTQYF. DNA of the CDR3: TGTGCCAGCACCACCAGTGGCAGGGTTGGCACAGATACGCAGTATTTT.

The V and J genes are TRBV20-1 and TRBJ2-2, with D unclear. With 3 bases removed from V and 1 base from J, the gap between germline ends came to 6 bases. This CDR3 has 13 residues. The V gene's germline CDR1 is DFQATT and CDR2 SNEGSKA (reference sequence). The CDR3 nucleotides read TGCAGTGCTAGCGTGGGGAACACCGGGGAGCTGTTTTTT. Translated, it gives CSASVGNTGELFF.